Following are 28 T cell receptor beta chains from one sample sequenced in a study of regulatory T cells in long-lasting Graves disease. Arm-PCR of CDR3 regions and iRepertoire HTBI primers were the basis on which TCR beta libraries were built. TCRdb reanalysed the multiplex PCR reads using MiXCR and keeps one entry per CDR3 protein. Counted here are some 450,000 distinct CDR3 sequences, about 25% occurring once; the ten biggest clones make up 26%. Time point defined: persistent/refractory GD, antithyroid drugs over 5 years with positive TRAb. PBMCs provided the RNA from which the TCR library was made. The source material was peripheral blood mononuclear cells (PBMCs), sampled when the disease was refractory, from a patient treated with antithyroid drugs. Every receptor here comes from a female donor with Graves disease.

This clonotype came up many times. The gene calls are TRBV5-5 and TRBJ1-2; D gene unclear. Trimming removed 0 bases from V and 4 bases from J, with 4 bases in between. The germline gives CDR1 SGHKS, CDR2 YYEKEE (reference sequence). This CDR3 has 12 residues. The CDR3 spells CASSLDGYGYTF. In DNA, the CDR3 is TGTGCCAGCAGCTTGGACGGCTATGGCTACACCTTC.

In this sample, this clonotype turned up a few times. The DNA of the CDR3 is TGTGCCAGCAGCCTTCTAGCGGGAGGGCCGAGCATTCAGTACTTC. This sequence encodes CASSLLAGGPSIQYF. The V gene is TRBV6-2 or TRBV6-3, the J gene TRBJ2-4, with 12 positions matching TRBD2. This CDR3 spans 15 amino acids. CDR1 MNHEY and CDR2 SVGEGT come from the germline V gene. V shed 6 bases and J 9 bases; nucleotides not matched to a gene: 9.

This clonotype was recorded a few times. V and J are TRBV7-3 and TRBJ2-3; D is undetermined. Trimming took 4 bases from V and 2 from J, leaving 10 bases between them. CDR3 size: 14 residues. Germline loops: CDR1 SGHTA, CDR2 FQGTGA. This CDR3 reads CASSSNSHTDTQYF. The CDR3 DNA follows: TGTGCCAGCAGCTCTAACTCCCACACAGATACGCAGTATTTT.

This sequence joins TRBV7-9 and TRBJ1-4; TRBD1 matches at 9 bases. Looked up from germline, CDR1 is SEHNR and CDR2 is FQNEAQ (reference sequence). The V and J ends lost 5 bases and 8 bases, in that order; junction bases with no gene match: 6. The length of the CDR3 is 14 residues. Written as DNA, the CDR3 is TGTGCCAGCAGCCGAACAGGGGGCAGCGAAAAACTGTTTTTT. It is translated as CASSRTGGSEKLFF. The full variable domain, in which reference TRBV7-9 and TRBJ1-4 provide the parts outside the CDR3, is DTGVSQNPRHKITKRGQNVTFRCDPISEHNRLYWYRQTLGQGPEFLTYFQNEAQLEKSRLLSDRFSAERPKGSFSTLEIQRTEQGDSAMYLCASSRTGGSEKLFFGSGTQLSVL.

The chain recombines TRBV29-1 with TRBJ1-1; D is ambiguous. This CDR3 is 13 amino acids long. Germline CDR1 reads SQVTM; CDR2 reads ANQGSEA. The V gene lost 0 bases and the J gene lost 0 bases, with 5 bases spanning the gap. The CDR3 DNA reads as TGCAGCGTTGAAGATAGGATGAACACTGAAGCTTTCTTT. It specifies CSVEDRMNTEAFF.

The table lists this clonotype with many counts. The rearrangement joins TRBV2 to TRBJ1-2; TRBD1 agrees at 11 bases. CDR3 length equals 14 residues. The germline V gene encodes CDR1 SNHLY and CDR2 FYNNEI. Trimming cost V 7 bases and J 4 bases; bases outside gene matches: 5. The CDR3 nucleotides read TGTGCCAGCAAACCGGACAGGGGGCTCTATGGCTACACCTTC. This encodes CASKPDRGLYGYTF.

This clonotype turned up a few times. CDR3 protein: CASSLTGEGNTIYF. The CDR3, as DNA: TGCGCCAGCAGCTTAACAGGGGAAGGAAACACCATATATTTT. The rearrangement links TRBV5-1 to TRBJ1-3; 7 bases fit TRBD1. CDR3 length: 14 residues. Germline values: CDR1 SGHRS, CDR2 YFSETQ. V was clipped by 2 bases and J by 4 bases; unmatched bases: 3.

This clonotype was observed a handful of times. The J gene is TRBJ1-4, the V gene TRBV7-6, with D unclear. CDR1 is SGHVS and CDR2 is FNYEAQ in the germline V gene. The V end was cut by 3 bases, the J end by 0 bases, with 8 bases between. This CDR3 comprises 15 residues. CDR3 DNA: TGTGCCAGCAGCTTTTCCCTAGCAACTAATGAAAAACTGTTTTTT. Translated, it gives CASSFSLATNEKLFF.

This clonotype was detected a few times. The V call is TRBV7-2, the J call TRBJ1-1; 12 bases agree with TRBD1. The V gene's germline CDR1 is SGHTA and CDR2 FQGNSA. CDR3 length equals 19 residues. Germline trimming cut 0 bases from V and 1 base from J; bases unmatched to any gene: 9. The CDR3, as DNA: TGTGCCAGCAGCTTAGCCTTGGGGACAGGGGGCTTCGAGAACACTGAAGCTTTCTTT. Amino acid sequence: CASSLALGTGGFENTEAFF.

This chain links TRBV5-4 with TRBJ1-2, with D unresolved. Deletions cut 2 bases from V and 6 bases from J, with 14 bases between. The CDR3 is 14 residues long. The germline gives CDR1 SGHNT, CDR2 YYREEE (reference sequence). This CDR3 reads CASSLRVETNGYTF. CDR3 coding DNA: TGTGCCAGCAGCTTACGAGTAGAAACAAATGGCTACACCTTC. The whole variable domain, filled in from reference TRBV5-4 and TRBJ1-2, reads ETGVTQSPTHLIKTRGQQVTLRCSSQSGHNTVSWYQQALGQGPQFIFQYYREEENGRGNFPPRFSGLQFPNYSSELNVNALELDDSALYLCASSLRVETNGYTFGSGTRLTVV.

The chain employs TRBV29-1 and TRBJ2-4, with 7 bases aligning to TRBD1. V lost 6 bases to trimming and J lost 7 bases; unmatched junction nucleotides: 6. The CDR3 totals 12 residues. Germline CDR1 is SQVTM and CDR2 is ANQGSEA. CDR3 DNA sequence: TGCAGCGTCGTGAGGGACAGCAACATTCAGTACTTC. It yields the protein CSVVRDSNIQYF.

This clonotype was counted between two and nine times. This chain joins TRBV7-9 and TRBJ1-4; D is ambiguous. The germline V gene encodes CDR1 SEHNR and CDR2 FQNEAQ (reference sequence). The CDR3 extends over 14 amino acids. The V gene lost 1 base and the J gene lost 10 bases, with 13 bases spanning the gap. The CDR3 spells CASSLEGSLRKLFF. CDR3 in DNA: TGTGCCAGCAGCTTAGAGGGCAGCTTGCGAAAACTGTTTTTT.

This clonotype was recorded many times. The genes are TRBV28 and TRBJ2-5; 11 bases match TRBD2. This CDR3 contains 15 residues. The junction had 3 bases not matched to a gene; V was cut back by 4 bases and J by 2 bases. CDR1 and CDR2 (germline): MDHEN, SYDVKM. This CDR3 is CASSSTSGRQETQYF. In DNA, the CDR3 is TGTGCCAGCAGTTCCACTAGCGGGAGACAAGAGACCCAGTACTTC.

This chain links TRBV15 with TRBJ2-5; 8 bases agree with TRBD2. The V gene's germline CDR1 is LNHNV and CDR2 YYDKDF (reference sequence). The V and J ends lost 0 bases and 5 bases, in that order; junction bases with no gene match: 8. The CDR3 spans 16 residues. CDR3 amino acids: CATSRDWGLGDETQYF. Written as DNA, the CDR3 is TGTGCCACCAGCAGAGATTGGGGACTAGGTGATGAGACCCAGTACTTC.

The chain recombines TRBV20-1 with TRBJ2-5, with 12 bases lining up with TRBD2. The V gene's germline CDR1 is DFQATT and CDR2 SNEGSKA (reference sequence). J was trimmed by 4 bases and V by 1 base; bases with no gene match: 7. The CDR3 sequence is 16 residues long. The CDR3 bases are TGCAGTGCTAGAGGAAGCGGACTAGCGGGGCCAGAGACCCAGTACTTC. Translation gives CSARGSGLAGPETQYF.

This clonotype has ten or more counts. The V call is TRBV20-1, the J call TRBJ1-5; D unclear. V shed 0 bases and J shed 5 bases, with 14 bases lying between them. The germline V gene has CDR1 DFQATT and CDR2 SNEGSKA (reference sequence). The length of the CDR3 is 15 residues. The CDR3 loop reads CSARDRLTGDQPQHF. The CDR3 DNA sequence: TGCAGTGCTAGAGATCGCCTAACCGGGGATCAGCCCCAGCATTTT.

The table lists this clonotype with many counts. The chain couples TRBV6-1 to TRBJ1-2; maybe TRBD1 (5 bases). CDR1 is MNHNS and CDR2 is SASEGT in the germline V gene. The CDR3 sequence is 15 residues long. Trimming took 7 bases from V and 3 from J, leaving 18 bases between them. The CDR3 nucleotides are TGTGCCAGCAACGTTGCGGGGACCCGGTACTATGGCTACACCTTC. It translates to CASNVAGTRYYGYTF.

This clonotype was recorded many times. The gene calls are TRBV20-1 and TRBJ1-2; D gene uncertain. CDR1 is DFQATT, CDR2 SNEGSKA, per germline (reference sequence). V was cut by 3 bases and J by 1 base, with 6 bases left in between. This CDR3 contains 12 residues. CDR3 coding DNA: TGCAGTGCTAGGTCCGATAACTATGGCTACACCTTC. Protein sequence: CSARSDNYGYTF.

In the case of this clonotype: One end of the junction fails to match germline, which may point to a read error. V is TRBV6-1 and J is TRBJ2-7; no clear D. The germline gives CDR1 MNHNS, CDR2 SASEGT. This CDR3 is built from 13 residues. The CDR3 nucleotides read TGTGCCATCAATCACCAGCCGGCCTACGGGCAGTACTTC. The encoded protein is CAINHQPAYGQYF.

The V and J genes are TRBV20-1 and TRBJ2-7; D could derive from TRBD1 or TRBD2 (5 bases each). V was clipped by 5 bases and J by 3 bases, with 17 bases between them. The CDR3 runs to 14 residues. Germline V gives CDR1 DFQATT, CDR2 SNEGSKA (reference sequence). The CDR3 loop reads CSADHGTTNYEQYF. The DNA of the CDR3 is TGCAGTGCTGACCACGGGACGACGAACTACGAGCAGTACTTC.

This chain uses TRBV4-1 with TRBJ1-1, with a possible D match to TRBD1 (5 bases). The V gene's germline CDR1 is MGHRA and CDR2 YSYEKL. V shed 0 bases and J shed 1 base, with 9 bases lying between them. The CDR3 is made up of 15 amino acids. CDR3 sequence reads: CASSQDVTGNTEAFF. The CDR3 bases are TGCGCCAGCAGCCAAGATGTTACAGGGAACACTGAAGCTTTCTTT.

This clonotype turned up a few times. V usage is TRBV6-1 and J usage is TRBJ2-7; 11 bases align to TRBD2. Germline V gives CDR1 MNHNS, CDR2 SASEGT. The CDR3 consists of 14 residues. With V trimmed by 6 bases and J by 5 bases, 6 bases remained unmatched. The CDR3 DNA is TGTGCCAGCAGGATGGTGGGACTAGCGGACGAGCAGTACTTC. This translates into CASRMVGLADEQYF.

This clonotype was picked up many times. The chain combines TRBV28 with TRBJ2-5, with unresolved D. CDR3 size: 14 residues. Trimming left V 3 bases short and J 2 bases short, with 10 bases between. Germline assignment: CDR1 MDHEN and CDR2 SYDVKM. CDR3 bases: TGTGCCAGCAGTTTCCCGGACGGTCAAGAGACCCAGTACTTC. Protein sequence: CASSFPDGQETQYF.

There are many counts of this clonotype. This chain links TRBV28 with TRBJ2-4; a weak D match, TRBD2 (5 bases). Trimming stripped 5 bases from V and 1 base from J, with 18 bases between. Germline CDR1 reads MDHEN; CDR2 reads SYDVKM. The CDR3 covers 17 residues. CDR3 sequence reads: CASSENGGLGAKNIQYF. CDR3 DNA sequence: TGTGCCAGCAGTGAGAACGGCGGGTTGGGGGCCAAAAACATTCAGTACTTC.

The chain carries TRBV24-1 and TRBJ2-6; D tentatively fits TRBD1 or TRBD2 (6 bases each). The CDR3 consists of 16 residues. V lost 12 bases, J lost 3 bases, and 20 bases lay in between. Per germline, CDR1 KGHDR and CDR2 SFDVKD. For the CDR3, the DNA is TGTGCCGCCATGTCATCTAAGGGGGGTGGGGCCAACGTCCTGACTTTC. Amino acid sequence: CAAMSSKGGGANVLTF.

This clonotype was seen many times. This chain links TRBV28 with TRBJ1-1, with TRBD1 identical over 7 bases. Germline values: CDR1 MDHEN, CDR2 SYDVKM. The junction had 5 bases not matched to a gene; V was cut back by 6 bases and J by 1 base. The CDR3 length is 14 residues. The CDR3 DNA reads TGTGCCAGCAGACCGGGACAGAAGAACACTGAAGCTTTCTTT. Translation gives CASRPGQKNTEAFF.

In this sample, this clonotype turned up a few times. The rearrangement links TRBV25-1 to TRBJ1-2; D not resolved. The V gene's germline CDR1 is MGHDK and CDR2 SYGVNS. The CDR3 is made up of 12 amino acids. Trimming left V 2 bases short and J 8 bases short, with 9 bases between. In nucleotides, the CDR3 is TGTGCCAGCAGTGAACAGGTCTTAGGCTACACCTTC. Protein product: CASSEQVLGYTF.

V and J are TRBV3-1 and TRBJ2-5; D not certain. The CDR3 has 13 residues. Germline V gene lookup returns CDR1 LGHDT and CDR2 YNNKEL (reference sequence). Trimming pared 4 bases from V and 7 bases from J, leaving 13 bases between. DNA of the CDR3: TGTGCCAGCAGCCTAAGCCTTAAGTGGACCCAGTACTTC. It is translated as CASSLSLKWTQYF.